This entry lists 15 T cell receptor beta chains sequenced from one sample in a study of beta chain features in type 1 diabetes. Reverse transcription of all isolated RNA meant that expressed TCRB transcripts were sequenced. TCRdb keeps only in-frame clones here, not all; method: immunoSEQ multiplex PCR. The sample carries roughly 500,000 clones, approximately 30% recorded once. Source material: naive CD4+ T cells from blood. Every receptor here comes from a man aged 18 to 29 in good health.

The chain joins TRBV7-6 to TRBJ2-5, with unresolved D. V was clipped by 6 bases and J by 1 base, with 15 bases between them. The V gene's germline CDR1 is SGHVS and CDR2 FNYEAQ. CDR3 size: 15 residues. CDR3 sequence (DNA): TGTGCCAGCAGTGCTGTCTACCCGGCCCAAGAGACCCAGTACTTC. This sequence encodes CASSAVYPAQETQYF. Looking up the rest from reference TRBV7-6 and TRBJ2-5 gives the full variable domain: GAGVSQSPRYKVTKRGQDVALRCDPISGHVSLYWYRQALGQGPEFLTYFNYEAQQDKSGLPNDRFSAERPEGSISTLTIQRTEQRDSAMYRCASSAVYPAQETQYFGPGTRLLVL.

The gene calls are TRBV7-2 and TRBJ1-2; 8 bases agree with TRBD1. The ends lost 4 bases at V and 8 bases at J; junction bases unmatched: 9. Germline loops: CDR1 SGHTA, CDR2 FQGNSA. The CDR3 consists of 14 residues. The CDR3 DNA reads as TGTGCCAGCAGCTCCATGCAGGGGGCGCGAGGCTACACCTTC. This sequence encodes CASSSMQGARGYTF.

The V gene is TRBV9, the J gene TRBJ1-5; D gene ambiguous. With 0 bases removed from V and 4 bases from J, the gap between germline ends came to 2 bases. The CDR3 loop spans 12 amino acids. Germline CDR1 SGDLS, CDR2 YYNGEE. The CDR3 protein is CASSVDNQPQHF. The CDR3 nucleotides are TGTGCCAGCAGCGTAGATAATCAGCCCCAGCATTTT.

J is TRBJ1-1 and V is TRBV5-4; D unresolved. The CDR3 has 13 residues. Trimming took 1 base from V and 0 from J, leaving 4 bases between them. Looked up from germline, CDR1 is SGHNT and CDR2 is YYREEE (reference sequence). The CDR3 coding sequence is TGTGCCAGCAGCTTGAAAGTGAACACTGAAGCTTTCTTT. This encodes CASSLKVNTEAFF.

The V and J genes are TRBV9 and TRBJ2-1, with D possibly matching TRBD2 (6 bases). V was shortened by 5 bases and J by 0 bases, with 12 bases between the two germline ends. This CDR3 region has 15 residues. Per the germline V gene, CDR1 is SGDLS and CDR2 is YYNGEE. CDR3 protein: CASSTLGGSYNEQFF. DNA for the CDR3: TGTGCCAGCAGTACATTGGGAGGCTCCTACAATGAGCAGTTCTTC.

V is TRBV7-2 and J is TRBJ2-3, with D possibly TRBD2 on 6 matching bases. V shed 0 bases and J shed 5 bases, with 12 bases lying between them. Germline V gene data show CDR1 as SGHTA and CDR2 as FQGNSA. The CDR3 extends over 15 amino acids. CDR3 DNA: TGTGCCAGCAGCTTAGCGCTTCCAGCGGGAGATACGCAGTATTTT. Protein: CASSLALPAGDTQYF.

This sequence joins TRBV7-2 and TRBJ2-1, with D possibly being TRBD1 (5 bases). Germline V lookup: CDR1 SGHTA, CDR2 FQGNSA. The CDR3 is made up of 14 amino acids. V shed 1 base and J shed 4 bases, with 8 bases lying between them. The CDR3 is CASSLEGRYNEQFF. The DNA for the CDR3 is TGTGCCAGCAGCTTAGAGGGGCGGTACAATGAGCAGTTCTTC.

This clone was observed a few times. The gene calls are TRBV27 and TRBJ1-5, with TRBD1 as a possible D gene (6 bases). Germline-derived CDR1 and CDR2 are MNHEY and SMNVEV (reference sequence). The CDR3 has 14 amino acids. The ends were cut back, 5 bases at V and 5 bases at J, with 13 bases in the middle. The CDR3 DNA reads as TGTGCCAGCAGTGCACAGGGTGTGGATCAGCCCCAGCATTTT. Encoded protein: CASSAQGVDQPQHF.

This clone was seen a handful of times. V gene TRBV5-1 combines with J gene TRBJ2-3; D is ambiguous. Germline V gene data show CDR1 as SGHRS and CDR2 as YFSETQ. V lost 2 bases to trimming and J lost 3 bases, with 13 bases between them. This CDR3 is built from 15 residues. CDR3 nucleotides: TGCGCCAGCAGCTTCTCTAGTGCGAGTACAGATACGCAGTATTTT. This translates into CASSFSSASTDTQYF.

This clone was seen a handful of times. The gene calls are TRBV7-9 and TRBJ2-4, with D unresolved. The germline gives CDR1 SEHNR, CDR2 FQNEAQ (reference sequence). The CDR3 runs 14 residues. V gave up 2 bases and J gave up 5 bases, with 10 bases separating them. The CDR3 is CASSLIGQENIQYF. The CDR3 coding sequence is TGTGCCAGCAGCTTAATAGGGCAAGAAAACATTCAGTACTTC.

V and J are TRBV5-1 and TRBJ2-1; no clear D gene. V lost 1 base and J 6 bases, leaving 5 bases between the germline ends. CDR3 length: 12 residues. Germline V CDR1 and CDR2: SGHRS, YFSETQ. For the CDR3, the DNA is TGCGCCAGCAGCTTGCAGTCCAATGAGCAGTTCTTC. It encodes CASSLQSNEQFF.

The chain combines TRBV6-1 with TRBJ1-4; D is uncertain. Germline CDR1 and CDR2: MNHNS and SASEGT. Trimming took off 11 bases at V and 5 bases at J, with 21 bases between the two ends. This CDR3 spans 15 amino acids. The CDR3 nucleotides are TGTGCCGCCCGAAGGAACGGCGGGATGAATGAAAAACTGTTTTTT. It encodes CAARRNGGMNEKLFF.

The genes are TRBV5-4 and TRBJ2-5, with a weak D call TRBD2 (6 bases). Germline assignment: CDR1 SGHNT and CDR2 YYREEE (reference sequence). V shed 4 bases and J shed 2 bases, with 12 bases lying between them. This CDR3 is 14 amino acids long. The CDR3 loop reads CASSLRRDQETQYF. The CDR3 DNA follows: TGTGCCAGCAGCCTCCGGCGGGATCAAGAGACCCAGTACTTC.

This clone was observed a handful of times. This sequence joins TRBV29-1 and TRBJ2-5; 8 bases are shared with TRBD1. This CDR3 is 12 amino acids long. With 7 bases clipped from V and 4 bases from J, the junction kept 5 bases outside the gene matches. Germline V gene data show CDR1 as SQVTM and CDR2 as ANQGSEA. The CDR3 loop reads CSAQTGAETQYF. The CDR3 DNA is TGCAGCGCCCAGACAGGGGCAGAGACCCAGTACTTC.

This clone turned up a few times. V gene TRBV25-1 combines with J gene TRBJ1-1; TRBD1 agrees at 10 bases. CDR3 length equals 14 residues. Trimming removed 6 bases from V and 5 bases from J; junction bases left unmatched: 6. Germline CDR1 and CDR2: MGHDK and SYGVNS. CDR3 DNA sequence: TGTGCCAGCAGGGGGGACAGGGGAGAAACTGAAGCTTTCTTT. Translation: CASRGDRGETEAFF.